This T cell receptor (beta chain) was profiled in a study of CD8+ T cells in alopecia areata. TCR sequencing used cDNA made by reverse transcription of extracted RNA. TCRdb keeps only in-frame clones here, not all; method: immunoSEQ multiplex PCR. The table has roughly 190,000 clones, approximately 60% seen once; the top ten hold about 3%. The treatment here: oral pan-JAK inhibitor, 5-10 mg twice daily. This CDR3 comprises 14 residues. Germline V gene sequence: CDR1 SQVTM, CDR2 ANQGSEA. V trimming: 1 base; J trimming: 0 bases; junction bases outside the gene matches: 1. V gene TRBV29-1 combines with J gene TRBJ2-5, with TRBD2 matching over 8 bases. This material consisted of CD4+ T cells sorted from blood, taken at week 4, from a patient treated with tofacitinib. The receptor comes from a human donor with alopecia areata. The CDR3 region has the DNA TGCAGCGTTGAAGGCGGGGGGAACCAAGAGACCCAGTACTTC. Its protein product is CSVEGGGNQETQYF. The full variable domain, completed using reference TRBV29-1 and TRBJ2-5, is SAVISQKPSRDICQRGTSLTIQCQVDSQVTMMFWYRQQPGQSLTLIATANQGSEATYESGFVIDKFPISRPNLTFSTLTVSNMSPEDSSIYLCSVEGGGNQETQYFGPGTRLLVL.